Below, one TCR beta chain is given with its context. Its antigen is unknown. This CDR3 is 16 amino acids long. Trimming removed 4 bases from V and 5 bases from J, with 20 bases in between. Germline V gene sequence: CDR1 SEHNR, CDR2 FQNEAQ (reference sequence). The method was immunoSEQ multiplex PCR; TCRdb's version includes in-frame clones alone and lacks a portion of them. Of some 120,000 clones detected, 89% appear once; the ten largest clones hold under 5%. This record belongs to a study of T cell responses to AZD1222 COVID-19 vaccine. Overall study results and limits: Among vaccine-associated CD4 TCRs, coverage spanned spike, with dominance at 160-218 and 743-854. Females made up more of the donors, who were largely white British, and clonal diversity may have come out too low.

The clonotype comes from an adult in good health. V and J are TRBV7-9 and TRBJ1-2; unclear D gene. Sequenced material: peripheral blood, taken on day 0 of AZD1222 vaccination. The CDR3 bases are TGTGCCAGCAGCTCGCCGGGAGGTCTTGGGGATTATGGCTACACCTTC. It specifies CASSSPGGLGDYGYTF.